Below are 15 T cell receptor beta chains sequenced from a single sample in a study of T cells after posttransplantation cyclophosphamide. TCRdb's copy holds only in-frame clones and misses some; the assay was immunoSEQ multiplex PCR. In the table there are tens of thousands of clones, around 93% of which are singletons. The specimen was PBMCs. The receptors derive from a woman aged 25 to 39 in good health and a related stem cell transplant donor.

The J gene is TRBJ2-3, the V gene TRBV23-1; no definite D call. TRBV23-1 is annotated as an ORF whose role is uncertain. The length of the CDR3 is 16 residues. Deletions cut 0 bases from V and 0 bases from J, with 10 bases between. CDR3 loop: CASSQSPPQSTDTQYF. CDR3 sequence (DNA): TGCGCCAGCAGTCAATCCCCGCCCCAGAGCACAGATACGCAGTATTTT.

The chain employs TRBV28 and TRBJ1-2; D unclear. CDR1 and CDR2 from the germline V gene are MDHEN and SYDVKM. The V end lost 8 bases, the J end lost 8 bases, and 12 bases lay between the germline ends. The CDR3 length is 11 residues. The CDR3 coding sequence is TGTGCCAGCTATACGGGGTCCGGCTACACCTTC. It is translated as CASYTGSGYTF.

V is TRBV6-5 and J is TRBJ2-5, with TRBD2 matching 11 bases. Germline-derived CDR1 and CDR2 are MNHEY and SVGAGI. This CDR3 is 16 amino acids long. V lost 2 bases and J lost 5; bases outside the gene matches: 7. CDR3 protein: CASSYPTSGGGETQYF. The CDR3, as DNA: TGTGCCAGCAGTTACCCCACTAGCGGGGGAGGGGAGACCCAGTACTTC.

The rearrangement joins TRBV11-3 to TRBJ2-6, with D unclear. This CDR3 region has 15 residues. The V gene's germline CDR1 is SGHNT and CDR2 YENEEA. V was clipped by 0 bases and J by 2 bases, with 5 bases between them. As DNA, the CDR3 is TGTGCCAGCAGCTTAGATGCGACTGGGGCCAACGTCCTGACTTTC. As protein: CASSLDATGANVLTF.

This clone was seen once. The chain has TRBV4-3 and TRBJ2-7; the match to TRBD2 covers 12 bases. Looked up from germline, CDR1 is LGHNA and CDR2 is YSLEER. The CDR3 totals 15 residues. Trimming at V came to 5 bases and at J to 3 bases, leaving 5 bases not matched to a gene. Here the CDR3 DNA reads TGCGCCAGCAGCAGGACTAGCGGGGAAGGCTACGAGCAGTACTTC. It translates to CASSRTSGEGYEQYF.

This chain links TRBV14 with TRBJ1-2; D not certain. The CDR3 is 14 residues long. Germline V CDR1 and CDR2: SGHDN, FVKESK. V was cut by 0 bases and J by 8 bases, with 13 bases left in between. CDR3 residues: CASSQDLTPWGYTF. Here the CDR3 DNA reads TGTGCCAGCAGCCAAGACCTTACACCTTGGGGCTACACCTTC.

This clone was observed once. The chain recombines TRBV4-3 with TRBJ1-2, with TRBD1 as a possible D gene (6 bases). V lost 1 base to trimming and J lost 8 bases, with 14 bases between them. This CDR3 is built from 14 residues. In germline, CDR1 is LGHNA, CDR2 YSLEER. The CDR3 DNA reads TGCGCCAGCAGCCAAGGAGGGGGGGCTAGGGGCTACACCTTC. This codes for CASSQGGGARGYTF.

The chain combines TRBV7-2 with TRBJ2-3; 7 bases align to TRBD2. V was clipped by 5 bases and J by 2 bases; unmatched bases: 7. This CDR3 is built from 15 residues. Germline-derived CDR1 and CDR2 are SGHTA and FQGNSA. The CDR3 sequence is CASSLASGPTDTQYF. DNA of the CDR3: TGTGCCAGCAGCCTGGCTAGCGGACCCACAGATACGCAGTATTTT.

The chain recombines TRBV27 with TRBJ1-1; D is undetermined. Germline lookup yields CDR1 MNHEY and CDR2 SMNVEV (reference sequence). V lost 6 bases and J 2 bases, leaving 7 bases between the germline ends. The CDR3 is 12 amino acids. CDR3 in amino acids: CASSHGNTEAFF. The DNA of the CDR3 is TGTGCCAGCAGCCACGGCAACACTGAAGCTTTCTTT.

V and J are TRBV27 and TRBJ1-1; no definite D call. The CDR3 is made up of 14 amino acids. CDR1 and CDR2 (germline): MNHEY, SMNVEV (reference sequence). The germline V and J ends were trimmed by 4 bases and 7 bases, with 16 bases remaining between them. CDR3 sequence (DNA): TGTGCCAGCAGTTCAAACGGCCTATACAATGAAGCTTTCTTT. The encoded protein is CASSSNGLYNEAFF.

The chain has TRBV4-1 and TRBJ2-1; 10 nucleotides align to TRBD2. V was clipped by 2 bases and J by 4 bases; unmatched bases: 8. Germline V gene lookup returns CDR1 MGHRA and CDR2 YSYEKL. The CDR3 spans 17 residues. The CDR3 DNA is TGCGCCAGCAGCCAACAAATGGGACTAGCGTCGTACAATGAGCAGTTCTTC. It translates to CASSQQMGLASYNEQFF.

The chain carries TRBV5-4 and TRBJ2-1; TRBD2 agrees at 7 bases. Germline CDR1 is SGHNT and CDR2 is YYREEE (reference sequence). The CDR3 contains 16 residues. Losses at the gene ends were 0 bases for V and 2 bases for J; bases not matched to a gene: 5. CDR3 nucleotide sequence: TGTGCCAGCAGCTTGGCCCCTAGCGGAGCCTACAATGAGCAGTTCTTC. It yields the protein CASSLAPSGAYNEQFF. The complete variable domain, with remaining parts taken from reference TRBV5-4 and TRBJ2-1, reads ETGVTQSPTHLIKTRGQQVTLRCSSQSGHNTVSWYQQALGQGPQFIFQYYREEENGRGNFPPRFSGLQFPNYSSELNVNALELDDSALYLCASSLAPSGAYNEQFFGPGTRLTVL.

The chain links TRBV29-1 to TRBJ2-3; D unclear. The V gene's germline CDR1 is SQVTM and CDR2 ANQGSEA. Between the trimmed V and J ends, which lost 6 bases and 2 bases, there was a span of 3 bases. The CDR3 extends over 10 amino acids. The DNA for the CDR3 is TGCAGCGTCACCACAGATACGCAGTATTTT. It encodes CSVTTDTQYF.

Written as DNA, the CDR3 is TGCAGCGTTGTAACTAGTTTCGGGTATGGCTACACCTTC. Its translation is CSVVTSFGYGYTF. J is TRBJ1-2 and V is TRBV29-1; D unclear. The CDR3 spans 13 residues. Germline V gene sequence: CDR1 SQVTM, CDR2 ANQGSEA. V was clipped by 4 bases and J by 5 bases, with 14 bases between them.

This chain joins TRBV10-3 and TRBJ1-3; D unclear. V dropped 0 bases and J dropped 2 bases, with 11 bases sitting between them. Germline lookup yields CDR1 ENHRY and CDR2 SYGVKD. The CDR3 runs 16 residues. CDR3 protein: CAISESLLMTGNTIYF. As DNA, the CDR3 is TGTGCCATCAGTGAGTCGTTATTGATGACTGGAAACACCATATATTTT.